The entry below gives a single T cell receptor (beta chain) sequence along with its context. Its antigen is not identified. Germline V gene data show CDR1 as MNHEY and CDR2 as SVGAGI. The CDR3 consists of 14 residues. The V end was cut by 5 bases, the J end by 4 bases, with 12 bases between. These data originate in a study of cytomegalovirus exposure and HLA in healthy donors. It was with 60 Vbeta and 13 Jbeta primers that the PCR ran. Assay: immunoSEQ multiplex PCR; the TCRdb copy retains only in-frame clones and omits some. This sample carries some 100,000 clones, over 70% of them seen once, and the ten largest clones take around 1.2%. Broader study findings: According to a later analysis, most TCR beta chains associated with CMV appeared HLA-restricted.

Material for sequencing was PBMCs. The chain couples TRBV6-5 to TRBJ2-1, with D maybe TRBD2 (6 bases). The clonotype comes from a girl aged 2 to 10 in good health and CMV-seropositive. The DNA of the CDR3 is TGTGCCAGCAGTCCCAGCGGGCGATACAATGAGCAGTTCTTC. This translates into CASSPSGRYNEQFF.